These 17 T cell receptor beta chains were all obtained from the same sample, sequenced in a study of T cell responses to AZD1222 COVID-19 vaccine. The assay was immunoSEQ multiplex PCR, and TCRdb's table has in-frame clones only and misses some. The sample holds about 130,000 clones, 86% seen once. The sequencing used peripheral blood, collected on day 0 of AZD1222 vaccination. These receptors all come from an adult in good health.

The V gene is TRBV2, the J gene TRBJ2-3; tentatively, D is TRBD2 (5 bases). The CDR3 loop spans 14 amino acids. Looked up from germline, CDR1 is SNHLY and CDR2 is FYNNEI. Trimming shortened V by 2 bases and J by 0 bases, and 6 bases separated the two germline ends. CDR3 protein: CASSERTSTDTQYF. The CDR3 coding sequence is TGTGCCAGCAGTGAACGGACTAGCACAGATACGCAGTATTTT.

Worth noting for this clone: Additional DNA sequences in this sample encode the identical CDR3. This rearrangement joins TRBV9 to TRBJ2-3; possible D gene TRBD1, 5 bases. V gave up 0 bases and J gave up 2 bases, with 7 bases separating them. Germline CDR1 and CDR2: SGDLS and YYNGEE. This CDR3 spans 14 amino acids. This CDR3 is CASSVGRVTDTQYF. The CDR3 DNA sequence: TGTGCCAGCAGCGTAGGCAGGGTCACAGATACGCAGTATTTT.

J is TRBJ2-1 and V is TRBV27; D perhaps matches TRBD1 (5 bases). CDR3 length: 14 residues. V was clipped by 7 bases and J by 2 bases, with 12 bases between them. From germline, CDR1 is MNHEY and CDR2 SMNVEV (reference sequence). CDR3 bases: TGTGCCAGCAAAGGGGTGTACCCCTACAATGAGCAGTTCTTC. Protein: CASKGVYPYNEQFF.

Ten or more counts support this clone. In DNA, the CDR3 is TGTGCCAGCAGTGACAAAAGCGGGTCCTACAATGAGCAGTTCTTC. Its protein is CASSDKSGSYNEQFF. The rearrangement links TRBV6-4 to TRBJ2-1; possible D gene TRBD2, 6 bases. Per the germline V gene, CDR1 is MRHNA and CDR2 is SNTAGT. V dropped 2 bases and J dropped 1 base, with 9 bases sitting between them. This CDR3 has 15 residues.

The rearrangement joins TRBV7-2 to TRBJ2-3, with D unclear. The CDR3 runs 13 residues. The germline V and J ends were trimmed by 5 bases and 6 bases, with 12 bases remaining between them. Germline assignment: CDR1 SGHTA and CDR2 FQGNSA. CDR3 residues: CASSLGPADTQYF. DNA for the CDR3: TGTGCCAGCAGCCTCGGGCCGGCGGATACGCAGTATTTT.

The V call is TRBV6-4, the J call TRBJ2-2; TRBD2 aligns across 8 bases. Germline V gene lookup returns CDR1 MRHNA and CDR2 SNTAGT. V was pared by 11 bases and J by 4 bases, with 9 bases of the junction left unmatched. This CDR3 is 14 amino acids long. DNA of the CDR3: TGTGCCGGATTAGCGGGGACGGGCACCGGGGAGCTGTTTTTT. This gives the protein CAGLAGTGTGELFF.

The chain combines TRBV27 with TRBJ2-7, with TRBD1 matching over 9 bases. Germline V gene sequence: CDR1 MNHEY, CDR2 SMNVEV (reference sequence). The length of the CDR3 is 12 residues. The junction had 4 bases not matched to a gene; V was cut back by 7 bases and J by 6 bases. The CDR3 region has the DNA TGTGCCAGCAAAAAACAGGGGGCCGAGCAGTACTTC. It specifies CASKKQGAEQYF.

This sequence joins TRBV6-6 and TRBJ1-4, with 10 nucleotides matching TRBD1. The germline V gene encodes CDR1 MNHNY and CDR2 SVGAGI (reference sequence). V lost 5 bases, J lost 8 bases, and 5 bases stayed unmatched. The CDR3 loop spans 14 amino acids. The CDR3 protein is CASSRQGAEEKLFF. In nucleotides, the CDR3 is TGTGCCAGCAGTAGACAGGGGGCCGAGGAAAAACTGTTTTTT.

The chain carries TRBV4-2 and TRBJ2-7; 13 bases are a match to TRBD2. Germline lookup yields CDR1 LGHNA and CDR2 YNFKEQ. With 3 bases clipped from V and 5 bases from J, the junction kept 10 bases outside the gene matches. This CDR3 spans 17 amino acids. The CDR3 sequence: CASSHDPRLAGGHEQYF. The CDR3 DNA is TGTGCCAGCAGCCATGATCCCCGACTAGCGGGAGGCCACGAGCAGTACTTC.

The J gene is TRBJ2-1, the V gene TRBV19; D might be TRBD1 or TRBD2, each matching 6 bases. The CDR3 length is 14 residues. The V and J ends lost 2 bases and 7 bases respectively, with 12 bases between them. Per the germline V gene, CDR1 is LNHDA and CDR2 is SQIVND (reference sequence). This CDR3 is CASSISGAINEQFF. The CDR3 bases are TGTGCCAGTAGTATATCGGGGGCCATAAATGAGCAGTTCTTC.

This chain joins TRBV28 and TRBJ2-5; TRBD2 is a possible D gene (6 bases). Germline assignment: CDR1 MDHEN and CDR2 SYDVKM. This CDR3 spans 16 amino acids. Deletions cut 4 bases from V and 1 base from J, with 16 bases between. The CDR3 loop reads CASSWGEAAPQETQYF. The CDR3 bases are TGTGCCAGCAGTTGGGGGGAGGCGGCCCCCCAAGAGACCCAGTACTTC.

The chain employs TRBV19 and TRBJ2-7, with 9 bases lining up with TRBD1. The junction had 7 bases not matched to a gene; V was cut back by 1 base and J by 3 bases. CDR1 and CDR2 (germline): LNHDA, SQIVND (reference sequence). The CDR3 is 16 residues long. CDR3: CASSIAAQGAVYEQYF. The CDR3 coding sequence is TGTGCCAGTAGTATAGCCGCACAGGGGGCCGTCTACGAGCAGTACTTC.

The chain carries TRBV9 and TRBJ2-7, with a tentative D call TRBD2 (5 bases). There are 14 residues in the CDR3. The germline V gene has CDR1 SGDLS and CDR2 YYNGEE. V was pared by 0 bases and J by 2 bases, with 9 bases between. DNA of the CDR3: TGTGCCAGCAGCGTAGGGGAGACCACCTACGAGCAGTACTTC. Residues: CASSVGETTYEQYF.

This clone was observed a handful of times. The V and J genes are TRBV11-3 and TRBJ2-4; D unclear. The CDR3 length is 11 residues. V was shortened by 6 bases and J by 6 bases, with 6 bases between the two germline ends. Germline assignment: CDR1 SGHNT and CDR2 YENEEA. The CDR3: CASSRGNIQYF. The CDR3 nucleotides are TGTGCCAGCAGTCGCGGAAACATTCAGTACTTC.

The chain links TRBV5-8 to TRBJ1-5; no clear D gene. The CDR3 extends over 14 amino acids. Germline CDR1 reads SGHTS; CDR2 reads YDEGEE. Trimming shortened V by 5 bases and J by 10 bases, and 19 bases separated the two germline ends. The CDR3 loop reads CASRPRTSVTPQHF. CDR3 in DNA: TGTGCCAGCAGGCCCCGGACTTCCGTGACCCCCCAGCATTTT.

There are a few counts of this clone. J is TRBJ2-2 and V is TRBV5-4; D is unclear. This CDR3 region has 16 residues. Germline V CDR1 and CDR2: SGHNT, YYREEE (reference sequence). Between the trimmed V and J ends, which lost 1 base and 1 base, there was a span of 11 bases. The DNA of the CDR3 is TGTGCCAGCAGCTTGAATTCGGGCGGGAACACCGGGGAGCTGTTTTTT. It specifies CASSLNSGGNTGELFF.

The V gene is TRBV7-3, the J gene TRBJ1-2, with unresolved D. Trimming pared 8 bases from V and 2 bases from J, leaving 18 bases between. The length of the CDR3 is 15 residues. Germline CDR1 and CDR2: SGHTA and FQGTGA. As DNA, the CDR3 is TGTGCCAGCGCCCGGCGACCGGAACTGAACTATGGCTACACCTTC. It is translated as CASARRPELNYGYTF.